The rows below give T cell receptor beta chains drawn from one sample of a study of cytomegalovirus exposure and HLA in healthy donors. Assay used: immunoSEQ multiplex PCR; TCRdb lists only in-frame clones, some missing. The sample lists 150,000 to 250,000 clones; 82% were seen once. Sequenced: PBMCs. The receptors stem from a boy aged 2 to 10 in good health and CMV-seronegative. The CDR3 runs from the conserved cysteine through the conserved F or W. Rows give clone size only sometimes, using once, few, many, or a class for an expanded clone.

v_call: TRBV2; clone_size: .; j_call: TRBJ1-1; cdr3_aa: CASSEQRSSGAFF
v_call: TRBV12-5; clone_size: once; j_call: TRBJ2-5; cdr3_aa: CASGLTPEKETQYF
v_call: TRBV7-9; clone_size: few; j_call: TRBJ1-6; cdr3_aa: CASRQTGRTPLHF
v_call: TRBV5-1; clone_size: .; j_call: TRBJ2-2; cdr3_aa: CASRGGTIDTGELFF
v_call: TRBV10-3; clone_size: .; j_call: TRBJ2-4; cdr3_aa: CAISEMRGGIQYF
v_call: TRBV6-1; clone_size: .; j_call: TRBJ2-7; cdr3_aa: CASSAPGQGRDEQYF
v_call: TRBV10-3; clone_size: .; j_call: TRBJ2-2; cdr3_aa: CAIGAKDDRIHTGELFF
v_call: TRBV11-1; clone_size: .; j_call: TRBJ2-7; cdr3_aa: CASSVGTSGNYEQYF
v_call: TRBV18; clone_size: few; j_call: TRBJ1-5; cdr3_aa: CASSAGGQVNQPQHF
v_call: TRBV5-4; clone_size: .; j_call: TRBJ2-7; cdr3_aa: CASSLGGDPGEQYF
v_call: TRBV6-1; clone_size: .; j_call: TRBJ1-1; cdr3_aa: CASRRQNTEAFF
v_call: TRBV2; clone_size: .; j_call: TRBJ2-5; cdr3_aa: CASSYLAGGQGCYF
v_call: TRBV6-1; clone_size: .; j_call: TRBJ2-7; cdr3_aa: CASSEGRLAQYF
v_call: TRBV5-1; clone_size: .; j_call: TRBJ1-2; cdr3_aa: CASSLDGTAPYTF
v_call: TRBV7-8; clone_size: .; j_call: TRBJ2-1; cdr3_aa: CASSLGAGSGSFLYNEQFF
v_call: TRBV7-2; clone_size: .; j_call: TRBJ2-3; cdr3_aa: CASSRSYAGGTDTQYF
v_call: TRBV20-1; clone_size: .; j_call: TRBJ2-5; cdr3_aa: CSASSETQYF
v_call: TRBV7-9; clone_size: few; j_call: TRBJ1-2; cdr3_aa: CASSTPGQGAYTF
v_call: TRBV19; clone_size: .; j_call: TRBJ2-1; cdr3_aa: CASSITSGGTLYNEQFF
v_call: TRBV27; clone_size: .; j_call: TRBJ2-3; cdr3_aa: CASSLYPLAGVSRDTQYF
v_call: TRBV15; clone_size: .; j_call: TRBJ1-6; cdr3_aa: CATSRRETYNSPLHF
v_call: TRBV27; clone_size: .; j_call: TRBJ1-6; cdr3_aa: CASSSRYDNSPLHF
v_call: TRBV7-9; clone_size: .; j_call: TRBJ1-6; cdr3_aa: CASSALDSPLHF
v_call: TRBV18; clone_size: .; j_call: TRBJ1-1; cdr3_aa: CASSRANEAFF
v_call: TRBV7-9; clone_size: .; j_call: TRBJ1-4; cdr3_aa: CASSPGDGVREKLFF
v_call: TRBV6-1; clone_size: .; j_call: TRBJ1-1; cdr3_aa: CASSEDWGRVAEAFF
v_call: TRBV5-4; clone_size: .; j_call: TRBJ1-1; cdr3_aa: CASTTTGMNTEAFF
v_call: TRBV5-1; clone_size: .; j_call: TRBJ2-1; cdr3_aa: CASTSLEGVGFF
v_call: TRBV4-2; clone_size: .; j_call: TRBJ2-5; cdr3_aa: CASSLRGRETQYF